Listed below are T cell receptor beta chains from one sample, sequenced in a study of cytomegalovirus exposure and HLA in healthy donors. Profiled with immunoSEQ multiplex PCR; TCRdb holds only in-frame clones, not every one. The sample lists roughly 130,000 clones, 70% to 75% occurring once. The sample consisted of PBMCs. The receptors here all came from a woman in her thirties or forties in good health and CMV-seropositive. Each CDR3 is given with its conserved first and last residue. D genes are given only for firm matches. Only some rows state a clone size, as once, few, many or a class for expanded clones.

J gene: TRBJ2-7
clone size: NA
D gene: TRBD1
V gene: TRBV7-2
CDR3 DNA: TGTGCCAGCAGCCCGGGACAGGGCGGGTACGAGCAGTACTTC
CDR3 protein: CASSPGQGGYEQYF

J gene: TRBJ2-6
clone size: NA
D gene: NA
V gene: TRBV28
CDR3 DNA: TGTGCCAGCAGTTTTAGGCGTGTCAGACTCTCTGGGGCCAACGTCCTGACTTTC
CDR3 protein: CASSFRRVRLSGANVLTF

J gene: TRBJ1-1
clone size: few
D gene: TRBD1
V gene: TRBV28
CDR3 DNA: TGTGCCAGCAGACCCTCTGGACAGGGTGTTAGTGCTGAAGCTTTCTTT
CDR3 protein: CASRPSGQGVSAEAFF

J gene: TRBJ2-6
clone size: NA
D gene: TRBD1
V gene: TRBV5-1
CDR3 DNA: TGCGCCAGCAGCTTGGTGATCGCAGGGGGTTATGGGGCCAACGTCCTGACTTTC
CDR3 protein: CASSLVIAGGYGANVLTF

J gene: TRBJ2-5
clone size: NA
D gene: TRBD2
V gene: TRBV7-2
CDR3 DNA: TGTGCCAGCAGCTTAATTCCCGCTATTGGGGGGGGGTTTCGGGAGACCCAGTACTTC
CDR3 protein: CASSLIPAIGGGFRETQYF

J gene: TRBJ2-7
clone size: NA
D gene: NA
V gene: TRBV6-5
CDR3 DNA: TGTGCCAGCAGTTACTCGATTTCAGGGCCGTCCTACGAGCAGTACTTC
CDR3 protein: CASSYSISGPSYEQYF

J gene: TRBJ1-1
clone size: NA
D gene: NA
V gene: TRBV29-1
CDR3 DNA: TGCAGCGCCTCCCACGGTAACACTGAAGCTTTCTTT
CDR3 protein: CSASHGNTEAFF

J gene: TRBJ1-5
clone size: few
D gene: NA
V gene: TRBV4-1
CDR3 DNA: TGCGCCAGCAGCCAAGGCGGGGGGGGTAATCAGCCCCAGCATTTT
CDR3 protein: CASSQGGGGNQPQHF

J gene: TRBJ1-1
clone size: few
D gene: NA
V gene: TRBV5-1
CDR3 DNA: TGCGCCAGCAGCTTGGAGGGACATACTGAAGCTTTCTTT
CDR3 protein: CASSLEGHTEAFF

J gene: TRBJ1-2
clone size: NA
D gene: NA
V gene: TRBV20-1
CDR3 DNA: TGCAGTGCTGGGGCCGTCTATGGCTACACCTTC
CDR3 protein: CSAGAVYGYTF

J gene: TRBJ2-2
clone size: few
D gene: TRBD2
V gene: TRBV5-4
CDR3 DNA: TGTGCCAGCAGCTTGGTTAATAGCGGGGGGCTGGCGGGGACCGGGGAGCTGTTTTTT
CDR3 protein: CASSLVNSGGLAGTGELFF

J gene: TRBJ1-2
clone size: NA
D gene: TRBD1
V gene: TRBV5-1
CDR3 DNA: TGCGCCAGCAGCTGGCGGGACAGGGGATCAGCGTTTGATGGCTACACCTTC
CDR3 protein: CASSWRDRGSAFDGYTF

J gene: TRBJ2-1
clone size: NA
D gene: TRBD2
V gene: TRBV2
CDR3 DNA: TGTGCCAGCAGGATTACTAGCGGTCCCTACAATGAGCAGTTCTTC
CDR3 protein: CASRITSGPYNEQFF

J gene: TRBJ1-5
clone size: NA
D gene: NA
V gene: TRBV5-8
CDR3 DNA: TGTGCCAGCAGCACAGGGCTCAATCAGCCCCAGCATTTT
CDR3 protein: CASSTGLNQPQHF

J gene: TRBJ1-1
clone size: NA
D gene: NA
V gene: TRBV19
CDR3 DNA: TGTGCCAGTAGTATTGGCGGCTTGAACACTGAAGCTTTCTTT
CDR3 protein: CASSIGGLNTEAFF

J gene: TRBJ2-1
clone size: NA
D gene: TRBD2
V gene: TRBV27
CDR3 DNA: TGTGCCAGCAGTTTCCAGGGATCGTTTAGCGGGTACTCCTACAATGAGCGGTTCTTC
CDR3 protein: CASSFQGSFSGYSYNERFF

J gene: TRBJ1-6
clone size: NA
D gene: NA
V gene: TRBV19
CDR3 DNA: TGTGCCAGTAGTTCCACGACAGTGGGTAATTCACCCCTCCACTTT
CDR3 protein: CASSSTTVGNSPLHF

J gene: TRBJ1-2
clone size: medium-sized
D gene: NA
V gene: TRBV6-1
CDR3 DNA: TGTGCCAGCAGTGTGACAGATACCGCGAACTATGGCTACACCTTC
CDR3 protein: CASSVTDTANYGYTF

J gene: TRBJ1-2
clone size: NA
D gene: TRBD1
V gene: TRBV27
CDR3 DNA: TGTGCCAGCAGTTTACTTGGGACAGGGAGAGGGCTCTATGGCTACACCTTC
CDR3 protein: CASSLLGTGRGLYGYTF

J gene: TRBJ2-7
clone size: NA
D gene: TRBD1
V gene: TRBV15
CDR3 DNA: TGTGCCACCAGCAGAGGGACAGGGGGCTTTTCCTACGAGCAGTACTTC
CDR3 protein: CATSRGTGGFSYEQYF

J gene: TRBJ2-5
clone size: few
D gene: NA
V gene: TRBV7-9
CDR3 DNA: TGTGCCAGCAGCTTAGCGGATAGGGGGTTTCCTATCCAAGAGACCCAGTACTTC
CDR3 protein: CASSLADRGFPIQETQYF

J gene: TRBJ2-3
clone size: NA
D gene: TRBD1
V gene: TRBV7-9
CDR3 DNA: TGTGCCAGCAGCTCCCCGCCCCCACAGGGGTCAGATACGCAGTATTTT
CDR3 protein: CASSSPPPQGSDTQYF

J gene: TRBJ2-3
clone size: NA
D gene: NA
V gene: TRBV5-8
CDR3 DNA: TGTGCCAGCAGCTTGGGTCCCGGGGGAGATACGCAGTATTTT
CDR3 protein: CASSLGPGGDTQYF

J gene: TRBJ1-2
clone size: NA
D gene: NA
V gene: TRBV7-2
CDR3 DNA: TGTGCCAGCAGCTTAATCGCCGGGGAGGGGTGGGGGAACTATGGCTACACCTTC
CDR3 protein: CASSLIAGEGWGNYGYTF

J gene: TRBJ1-3
clone size: NA
D gene: TRBD1
V gene: TRBV19
CDR3 DNA: TGTGCCAGTAGCCCAGGGGGCACTGGAAACACCATATATTTT
CDR3 protein: CASSPGGTGNTIYF

J gene: TRBJ2-3
clone size: NA
D gene: NA
V gene: TRBV5-8
CDR3 DNA: TGTGCCAGCAGCTTGAACTGGGGGCGGACAGATACGCAGTATTTT
CDR3 protein: CASSLNWGRTDTQYF

J gene: TRBJ2-6
clone size: few
D gene: TRBD1
V gene: TRBV27
CDR3 DNA: TGTGCCAGCAGTCTGGGACAGGGAAGCTCTGGGGCCAACGTCCTGACTTTC
CDR3 protein: CASSLGQGSSGANVLTF

J gene: TRBJ1-6
clone size: NA
D gene: TRBD1
V gene: TRBV7-9
CDR3 DNA: TGTGCCAGCAGCTTGGTACAGGGGAGTTCACCCCTCCACTTT
CDR3 protein: CASSLVQGSSPLHF

J gene: TRBJ2-7
clone size: NA
D gene: NA
V gene: TRBV27
CDR3 DNA: TGTGCCAGCACTTCGGTGGGGGGACGGGAGCAGTACTTC
CDR3 protein: CASTSVGGREQYF

J gene: TRBJ1-2
clone size: NA
D gene: NA
V gene: TRBV5-4
CDR3 DNA: TGTGCCAGCAGCTTGGTGAATCCGGAGGGCTATGGCTACACCTTC
CDR3 protein: CASSLVNPEGYGYTF

J gene: TRBJ1-2
clone size: NA
D gene: NA
V gene: TRBV7-2
CDR3 DNA: TGTGCCAGCAGCTTAACAGTTTACTATGGCTACACCTTC
CDR3 protein: CASSLTVYYGYTF

J gene: TRBJ2-7
clone size: NA
D gene: NA
V gene: TRBV5-1
CDR3 DNA: TGCGCCAGCAGCTTGCTACAGGGTTCCTACGAGCAGTACTTC
CDR3 protein: CASSLLQGSYEQYF

J gene: TRBJ2-1
clone size: NA
D gene: TRBD2
V gene: TRBV7-9
CDR3 DNA: TGTTCCAGCAGCTCAACAGCGGGGGGCGGTTCCTACAATGAGCAGTTCTTC
CDR3 protein: CSSSSTAGGGSYNEQFF

J gene: TRBJ1-2
clone size: NA
D gene: NA
V gene: TRBV28
CDR3 DNA: TGTGCCAGCATAGGGGAACTCTATGGCTACACCTTC
CDR3 protein: CASIGELYGYTF

J gene: TRBJ2-2
clone size: NA
D gene: NA
V gene: TRBV19
CDR3 DNA: TGTGCCAGTAGTGCTTACAGGGCCCAAAGTGGGACCGGGGAGCTGTTTTTT
CDR3 protein: CASSAYRAQSGTGELFF

J gene: TRBJ2-7
clone size: NA
D gene: NA
V gene: TRBV4-2
CDR3 DNA: TGTGCCAGCAGCCAAGACCTCGGGAGCCACTACGAGCAGTACTTC
CDR3 protein: CASSQDLGSHYEQYF

J gene: TRBJ2-2
clone size: NA
D gene: TRBD2
V gene: TRBV29-1
CDR3 DNA: TGCAGCGTTAGGACTAGCGGAAACACCGGGGAGCTGTTTTTT
CDR3 protein: CSVRTSGNTGELFF

J gene: TRBJ1-5
clone size: NA
D gene: NA
V gene: TRBV28
CDR3 DNA: TGTGCCAGCAGTTTCACGCAGGGTGGCAATCAGCCCCAGCATTTT
CDR3 protein: CASSFTQGGNQPQHF

J gene: TRBJ2-3
clone size: NA
D gene: NA
V gene: TRBV2
CDR3 DNA: TGTGCCAGCACTGCGGACAGACCCACAGATACGCAGTATTTT
CDR3 protein: CASTADRPTDTQYF

J gene: TRBJ1-2
clone size: NA
D gene: NA
V gene: TRBV6-1
CDR3 DNA: TGTGCCAGCAGTGAAGCGCAGTCAGGGGACCTCTATGGCTACACCTTC
CDR3 protein: CASSEAQSGDLYGYTF